The clone carrying this T cell receptor (beta chain) was seen a handful of times. These data are taken from a study of human T cells and chemical hapten exposure. Trimming removed 8 bases from V and 3 bases from J; junction bases left unmatched: 3. The CDR3 contains 13 residues. Germline CDR1 and CDR2: MNHEY and SVGAGI. The time point denotes: patch test 1, 2 weeks after DPC sensitization. Stated treatment: therapeutic diphenylcyclopropenone sensitization with weekly scalp DPC. The library attached unique molecular identifiers to individual cDNA molecules. TCRdb re-called the RACE reads through MiXCR, storing one row per CDR3 protein. This table holds some 380,000 distinct CDR3 sequences, about 4.8% found once.

V is TRBV6-5 and J is TRBJ2-7; 11 nucleotides align to TRBD2. This sample comprised whole blood, obtained in connection with sensitization to the hapten diphenylcyclopropenone (DPC). The receptor's source is a woman aged 45 to 65 with alopecia areata. Some clones in this sample may be carry-over from other donors' samples. CDR3 region: CASSLAGVYEQYF. CDR3 DNA: TGTGCCAGCTCACTAGCGGGAGTCTACGAGCAGTACTTC.